This TCR beta chain stems from a study of post-analysis software for immune sequencing data. Whole-study context: Secondary progressive, relapsing-remitting and progressive-relapsing multiple sclerosis were among the included disease courses. Findings and caveats of the study: Compared against controls, patients with multiple sclerosis displayed significantly lower normalized Chao1 diversity. With F measure, samples from one preparation batch clustered together strongly. TRBV5-6, TRBV5-1 and TRBV20-1 belonged to a set of roughly 5 TRBV segments that were more frequent in patients than controls.

J gave up 4 bases and V 5 bases, and 8 bases lay outside the gene matches. The length of the CDR3 is 14 residues. Germline V CDR1 and CDR2: MNHEY, SVGAGI. Unique molecular identifiers featured in each of the TCR beta cDNA libraries. Researchers reported approximately 480,000 cDNA molecules coming from around 1 to 9.1 million T cells. One entry per CDR3 protein, called by TCRdb with MiXCR from the PCR reads. This sample yields over 250,000 distinct CDR3 sequences, of which around 34% are seen a single time; 4% to 5.5% belongs to the top ten. In the case of this clonotype: Antigen unknown.

The V and J genes are TRBV6-5 and TRBJ2-7; 7 bases match TRBD1. Material: blood. The receptor was derived from a girl between 10 and 17 years old with multiple sclerosis. The CDR3 DNA reads as TGTGCCAGCAGTCTTTCCGACAGGGCATACGAGCAGTACTTC. Translated: CASSLSDRAYEQYF.